The source of this T cell receptor beta chain is a study of blood T cell repertoires in COVID-19. Trimming removed 0 bases at V and 8 bases at J, with 19 bases between. Germline V gives CDR1 SGHDN, CDR2 FVKESK. The CDR3 is made up of 16 amino acids. Sequencing used immunoSEQ multiplex PCR; TCRdb keeps in-frame clones, though not all of them. Of approximately 300,000 clones in the sample, 85% to 90% were seen once. The clonotype was recovered from a man aged 25-45 years who had recovered from COVID-19. The V gene is TRBV14, the J gene TRBJ1-2, with D possibly matching TRBD1 (5 bases). Sequenced input: PBMCs or T cells enriched from blood (not recorded which). The CDR3 here is CASSQDGGLKGNGYTF. The CDR3 DNA reads TGTGCCAGCAGCCAAGACGGGGGTTTGAAGGGTAACGGCTACACCTTC.